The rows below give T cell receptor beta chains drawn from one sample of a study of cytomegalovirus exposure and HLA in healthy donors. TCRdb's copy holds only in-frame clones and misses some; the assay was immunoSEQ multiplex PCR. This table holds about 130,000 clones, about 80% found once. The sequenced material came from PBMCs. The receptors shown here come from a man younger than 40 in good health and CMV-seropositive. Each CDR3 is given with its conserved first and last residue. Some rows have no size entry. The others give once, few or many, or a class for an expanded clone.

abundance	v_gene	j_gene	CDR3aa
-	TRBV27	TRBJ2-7	CASSLIRDSYEQYF
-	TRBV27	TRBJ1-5	CASSPIAPFGQGGQPQHF
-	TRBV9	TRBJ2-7	CASSPGTGNLASYEQYF
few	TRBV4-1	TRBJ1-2	CASSRSGRDDYGYTF
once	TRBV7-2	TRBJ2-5	CASSSKWTEYQETQYF
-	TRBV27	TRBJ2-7	CASSLLFRGGGTYEQYF
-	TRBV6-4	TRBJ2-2	CASSDLPGANTGELFF
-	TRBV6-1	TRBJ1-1	CASSETAGSNTEAFF
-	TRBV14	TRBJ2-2	CASSQAGIVGGELFF
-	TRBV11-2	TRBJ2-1	CASSPGTSWEQFF
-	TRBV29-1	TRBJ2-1	CSGGEEASGRFF
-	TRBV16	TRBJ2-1	CASSQGDRGYSYNEQFF
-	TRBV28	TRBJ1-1	CASSRVLSEAFF
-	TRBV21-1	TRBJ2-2	CASSRHRTGTEEVRLFF
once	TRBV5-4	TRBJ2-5	CASSSPGLYQYF
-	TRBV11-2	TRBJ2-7	CASSLSSREQYF
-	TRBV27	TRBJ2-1	CASSLIFSGNGEQFF
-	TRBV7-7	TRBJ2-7	CASSPTSSSYEQYF
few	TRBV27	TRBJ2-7	CASSFREYGAYEQYF
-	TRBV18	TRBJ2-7	CASSPGAGKNYEQYF
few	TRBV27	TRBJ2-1	CASSLSSSGTSYNEQFF
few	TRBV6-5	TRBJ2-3	CASSYSAGADTQYF
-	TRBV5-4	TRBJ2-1	CASSLGRAINEQFF
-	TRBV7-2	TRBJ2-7	CASSLRRGSEQYF
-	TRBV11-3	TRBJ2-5	CASSLPRTGRVETQYF
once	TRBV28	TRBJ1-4	CASSLGGQGGKLFF
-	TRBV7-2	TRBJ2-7	CASSILDSYEQYF
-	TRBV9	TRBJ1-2	CASRNTKVNYGYTF
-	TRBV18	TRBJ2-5	CASSPRTGQETQYF
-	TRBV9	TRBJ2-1	CASSVVGTSGNEQFF
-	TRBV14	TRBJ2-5	CASSRTEEETQYF
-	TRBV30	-	CAWTGGGEQYF
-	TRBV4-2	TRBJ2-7	CASSHLTGYEQYF
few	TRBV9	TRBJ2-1	CASSPGGGQSYNEQFF
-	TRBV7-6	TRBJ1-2	CASSLEVGGVYGYTF